This TCR beta chain was found in a study of OX40 agonist ivuxolimab in advanced cancers. As for the study in general: It was ivuxolimab, an agonistic anti-OX40 (CD134) antibody, that patients were treated with.

The data were produced by immunoSEQ multiplex PCR, yet TCRdb's version contains in-frame clones alone and is incomplete. The sample contains under 80,000 clones, 89% of which appear only once. V gave up 4 bases and J gave up 7 bases, with 17 bases separating them. This CDR3 spans 14 amino acids. Germline V lookup: CDR1 SGHVS, CDR2 FQNEAQ. The TCR comes from an adult with an advanced solid tumor such as melanoma, head and neck, liver or kidney cancer. V usage is TRBV7-8 and J usage is TRBJ2-7; D may match TRBD1 or TRBD2 (6 bases each). The sequencing used CD4+ or CD8+ T cells sorted from blood, collected in a trial of the OX40 agonist ivuxolimab. The CDR3 region has the DNA TGTGCCAGCAGCTACCAGCGGGTAAGGGGGGAGCAGTACTTC. Translated: CASSYQRVRGEQYF.